This T cell receptor (beta chain) was captured in a study of T cells in Graves' hyperthyroidism and ophthalmopathy. Regarding the study as a whole: From stable hyperthyroidism, ophthalmopathy was set apart by a 13 V-J model. Blood also carried most thyroid clonotypes expanded above 0.001.

Germline CDR1 and CDR2: MDHEN and SYDVKM. CDR3 length: 15 amino acids. J was trimmed by 1 base and V by 1 base; bases with no gene match: 1. RNA transcripts gave rise to amplified TCR beta CDR3 regions. The TCR CDR3 was amplified in a first-round RT-PCR using the HTBI primer set. TCRdb passed the multiplex PCR reads through MiXCR, listing each CDR3 protein once. The sample carries roughly 360,000 distinct CDR3 sequences, about 14% recorded once. The source of the PBMCs was 10 ml of fresh peripheral blood. The table lists this clonotype with many counts. No antigen is known for it. Sequencing used blood. The chain is built from TRBV28 and TRBJ1-5; TRBD1 aligns across 7 bases. This TCR came from a man between 25 and 39 years old with Graves' hyperthyroidism that later progressed to Graves' ophthalmopathy. The CDR3 region has the DNA TGTGCCAGCAGTTTATCAGGGGGGAGCAATCAGCCCCAGCATTTT. The encoded protein is CASSLSGGSNQPQHF.